The T cell receptor beta chain described here comes from a study of cytomegalovirus exposure and HLA in healthy donors. PCR amplification relied on 60 Vbeta primers (plus 13 Jbeta primers). As processed by the authors: The count from a later analysis was 70 million to 85 million unique TCR beta chains, some 10 million of them shared. The table came from immunoSEQ multiplex PCR; TCRdb's copy has only in-frame clones and leaves some out. The DNA was the basis for D and trimming; V, J and clone size are from that table. The profile covers about 130,000 clones, with around 73% appearing a single time and approximately 2.9% taken by the ten largest. Healthy bone marrow donors made up the donor group. Donors sampled were nominally healthy, though unrecorded immune exposures were likely. This CDR3 is built from 11 residues. Germline V gives CDR1 MNHNS, CDR2 SASEGT. The V and J ends lost 4 bases and 5 bases respectively, with 6 bases between them.

The rearrangement links TRBV6-1 to TRBJ2-7; possibly TRBD1 for D (5 bases). This receptor was taken from a human donor in good health. Sequencing was done on a sample of PBMCs. CDR3 nucleotides: TGTGCCAGCAGTGGCAGGGACGAGCAGTACTTC. Its translation is CASSGRDEQYF.